The 17 T cell receptor beta chains below all came from one sample that was sequenced in a study of OX40 agonist ivuxolimab in advanced cancers. Libraries were prepared by immunoSEQ multiplex PCR; TCRdb keeps only in-frame clonotypes and omits some of them. The table lists 50,000 to 70,000 clones, roughly nine tenths of them singletons, with about 4.1% in the top ten. The specimen was CD4+ or CD8+ T cells sorted from blood, collected in a trial of the OX40 agonist ivuxolimab. The receptors were gathered from an adult with an advanced solid tumor such as melanoma, head and neck, liver or kidney cancer.

This chain connects TRBV7-2 to TRBJ2-7; D is unclear. This CDR3 has 11 amino acids. V was shortened by 5 bases and J by 0 bases, with 2 bases between the two germline ends. Germline V gene data show CDR1 as SGHTA and CDR2 as FQGNSA. CDR3 sequence (DNA): TGTGCCAGCAGCGACTCCTACGAGCAGTACTTC. Translation gives CASSDSYEQYF.

The chain links TRBV5-1 to TRBJ2-1; TRBD2 matches 9 bases. The germline gives CDR1 SGHRS, CDR2 YFSETQ. The CDR3 has 18 residues. V lost 4 bases to trimming and J lost 0 bases; unmatched junction nucleotides: 11. In DNA form, the CDR3 reads TGCGCCAGCAGCCCGAGCGGGAGGCCCTTGAGCTCCTACAATGAGCAGTTCTTC. Its translation: CASSPSGRPLSSYNEQFF.

CDR3 nucleotide sequence: TGTGCCAGCAGCTCACGGACTAGCGTTTACCAAGAGACCCAGTACTTC. Its protein is CASSSRTSVYQETQYF. The chain combines TRBV13 with TRBJ2-5, with 9 bases that match TRBD2. J was trimmed by 0 bases and V by 4 bases; bases with no gene match: 6. The CDR3 runs to 16 residues. Germline V gene sequence: CDR1 PRHDT, CDR2 FYEKMQ (reference sequence).

There are a few counts of this clone. The gene calls are TRBV4-1 and TRBJ1-4, with a tentative D call TRBD1 (5 bases). The germline V gene has CDR1 MGHRA and CDR2 YSYEKL. The V end lost 0 bases, the J end lost 8 bases, and 13 bases lay between the germline ends. This CDR3 is 15 amino acids long. CDR3 sequence reads: CASSQDWQGGEKLFF. The CDR3 DNA reads as TGCGCCAGCAGCCAAGATTGGCAGGGTGGAGAAAAACTGTTTTTT.

This clone qualifies as medium-sized. The chain employs TRBV11-2 and TRBJ2-7; no definite D call. The CDR3 contains 16 residues. The V gene lost 0 bases and the J gene lost 3 bases, with 15 bases spanning the gap. Germline CDR1 SGHAT, CDR2 FQNNGV. This CDR3 reads CASSLDRSGVYYEQYF. The CDR3 DNA reads as TGTGCCAGCAGCTTAGATCGCTCAGGAGTTTACTACGAGCAGTACTTC.

V usage is TRBV6-4 and J usage is TRBJ2-1; 7 bases agree with TRBD2. Germline assignment: CDR1 MRHNA and CDR2 SNTAGT. J was trimmed by 2 bases and V by 6 bases; bases with no gene match: 7. The CDR3 is 15 amino acids. Written as DNA, the CDR3 is TGTGCCAGCAGCGATACTAGCGACGCCTACAATGAGCAGTTCTTC. It encodes CASSDTSDAYNEQFF.

The chain is built from TRBV5-5 and TRBJ1-5, with D perhaps TRBD1 (6 bases). Germline V gives CDR1 SGHKS, CDR2 YYEKEE (reference sequence). The CDR3 covers 15 residues. V was clipped by 4 bases and J by 4 bases, with 15 bases between them. The DNA of the CDR3 is TGTGCCAGCAGCGACCGCTGGGGGGCGAATCAGCCCCAGCATTTT. This translates into CASSDRWGANQPQHF. The full variable domain, rest sourced from reference TRBV5-5 and TRBJ1-5, is DAGVTQSPTHLIKTRGQQVTLRCSPISGHKSVSWYQQVLGQGPQFIFQYYEKEERGRGNFPDRFSARQFPNYSSELNVNALLLGDSALYLCASSDRWGANQPQHFGDGTRLSIL.

The V gene is TRBV4-3, the J gene TRBJ2-7, with 10 bases lining up with TRBD2. The J segment lost 2 bases and the V segment lost 3 bases, leaving 1 base of the junction unmatched. Germline-derived CDR1 and CDR2 are LGHNA and YSLEER. The CDR3 loop spans 14 amino acids. The DNA for the CDR3 is TGCGCCAGCAGCCACGGGACTAGCGCCTACGAGCAGTACTTC. Translated: CASSHGTSAYEQYF.

This chain uses TRBV27 with TRBJ2-7; 8 bases align to TRBD1. This CDR3 has 15 residues. From germline, CDR1 is MNHEY and CDR2 SMNVEV (reference sequence). V shed 9 bases, J shed 4 bases, and the junction held 14 bases outside the gene matches. The CDR3 region is CASSTLTGVLYEQYF. The CDR3 nucleotides read TGTGCCAGTTCTACCCTGACAGGGGTTTTATACGAGCAGTACTTC.

The sample holds one count of this clone. V gene TRBV19 combines with J gene TRBJ2-7, with D possibly TRBD1 on 6 matching bases. Germline-derived CDR1 and CDR2 are LNHDA and SQIVND (reference sequence). Trimming pared 5 bases from V and 2 bases from J, leaving 13 bases between. This CDR3 contains 14 residues. The DNA of the CDR3 is TGTGCCAGTAGTCTAGGGGGTCCCCCCTACGAGCAGTACTTC. Amino acids: CASSLGGPPYEQYF.

The chain has TRBV7-2 and TRBJ2-3; a possible D gene is TRBD2 (5 bases). The germline V gene encodes CDR1 SGHTA and CDR2 FQGNSA. V lost 0 bases to trimming and J lost 3 bases, with 10 bases between them. This CDR3 spans 15 amino acids. CDR3 sequence reads: CASSLAWTGTDTQYF. The CDR3 nucleotides read TGTGCCAGCAGCTTAGCCTGGACTGGGACAGATACGCAGTATTTT.

The rearrangement links TRBV4-1 to TRBJ2-1, with TRBD2 identical over 10 bases. Germline lookup yields CDR1 MGHRA and CDR2 YSYEKL. J was trimmed by 6 bases and V by 0 bases; bases with no gene match: 11. The CDR3 has 18 amino acids. The CDR3 nucleotides read TGCGCCAGCAGCCAAGAAATAGCGGGAGGTGTCCTAGGCAATGAGCAGTTCTTC. Amino acids: CASSQEIAGGVLGNEQFF.

The chain recombines TRBV27 with TRBJ2-1; 8 bases match TRBD1. Trimming removed 0 bases from V and 0 bases from J; junction bases left unmatched: 10. The CDR3 is 19 amino acids. Germline V gives CDR1 MNHEY, CDR2 SMNVEV (reference sequence). CDR3 region: CASSLSGNTGGSSYNEQFF. Here the CDR3 DNA reads TGTGCCAGCAGTTTATCGGGCAATACAGGGGGAAGCTCCTACAATGAGCAGTTCTTC.

The chain combines TRBV28 with TRBJ2-7; D might be TRBD2 (6 bases). This CDR3 is built from 15 residues. Germline loops: CDR1 MDHEN, CDR2 SYDVKM. V was trimmed by 6 bases and J by 3 bases, leaving 18 bases between them. The CDR3 sequence: CASSQLGGLDYEQYF. Here the CDR3 DNA reads TGTGCCAGCAGCCAATTGGGGGGTTTGGACTACGAGCAGTACTTC.

The V and J genes are TRBV28 and TRBJ1-1, with a possible D match to TRBD1 (6 bases). Trimming shortened V by 5 bases and J by 5 bases, and 18 bases separated the two germline ends. Germline CDR1 reads MDHEN; CDR2 reads SYDVKM. The CDR3 spans 15 residues. CDR3 amino acids: CASSTPLQGRTEAFF. The DNA for the CDR3 is TGTGCCAGCAGTACTCCCTTACAGGGAAGAACTGAAGCTTTCTTT.

This clone appeared once. The chain links TRBV2 to TRBJ1-1; 9 bases map to TRBD1. V trimming: 6 bases; J trimming: 5 bases; junction bases outside the gene matches: 4. This CDR3 spans 13 amino acids. Looked up from germline, CDR1 is SNHLY and CDR2 is FYNNEI. DNA for the CDR3: TGTGCCAGCAGGGGACAGGGCTCTACTGAAGCTTTCTTT. Amino acids: CASRGQGSTEAFF.

V gene TRBV16 combines with J gene TRBJ1-2; no clear D. Trimming took off 1 base at V and 4 bases at J, with 10 bases between the two ends. Germline CDR1 KGHSY, CDR2 FQNENV. The CDR3 is 14 amino acids. CDR3 sequence: CASSQLEASYGYTF. As DNA, the CDR3 is TGTGCCAGCAGCCAATTAGAGGCCTCCTATGGCTACACCTTC.